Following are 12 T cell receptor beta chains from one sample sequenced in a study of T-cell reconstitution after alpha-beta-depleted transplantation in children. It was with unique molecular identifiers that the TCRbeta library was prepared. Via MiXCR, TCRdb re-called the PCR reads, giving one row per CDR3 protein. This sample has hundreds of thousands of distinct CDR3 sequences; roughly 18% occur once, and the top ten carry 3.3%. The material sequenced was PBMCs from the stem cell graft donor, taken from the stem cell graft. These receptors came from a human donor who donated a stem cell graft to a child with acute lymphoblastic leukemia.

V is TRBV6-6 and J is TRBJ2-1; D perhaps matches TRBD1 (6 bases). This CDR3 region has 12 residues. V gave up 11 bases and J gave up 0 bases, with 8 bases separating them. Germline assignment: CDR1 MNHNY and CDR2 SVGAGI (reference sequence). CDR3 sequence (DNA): TGTGCCGGGGGCGGCTCCTACAATGAGCAGTTCTTC. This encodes CAGGGSYNEQFF.

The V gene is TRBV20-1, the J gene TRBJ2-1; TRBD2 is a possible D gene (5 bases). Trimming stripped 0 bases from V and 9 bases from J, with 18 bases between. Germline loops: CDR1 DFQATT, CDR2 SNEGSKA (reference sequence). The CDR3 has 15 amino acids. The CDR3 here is CSARDLRVPGVEQFF. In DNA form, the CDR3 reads TGCAGTGCTAGAGATTTGCGGGTTCCGGGCGTTGAGCAGTTCTTC.

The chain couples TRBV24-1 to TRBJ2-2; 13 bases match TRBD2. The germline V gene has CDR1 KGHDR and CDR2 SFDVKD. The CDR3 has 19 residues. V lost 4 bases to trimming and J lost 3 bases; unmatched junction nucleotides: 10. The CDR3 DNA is TGTGCCACCAGTGACCGTGGTACTGGACTAGCGGGAGACACCGGGGAGCTGTTTTTT. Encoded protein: CATSDRGTGLAGDTGELFF.

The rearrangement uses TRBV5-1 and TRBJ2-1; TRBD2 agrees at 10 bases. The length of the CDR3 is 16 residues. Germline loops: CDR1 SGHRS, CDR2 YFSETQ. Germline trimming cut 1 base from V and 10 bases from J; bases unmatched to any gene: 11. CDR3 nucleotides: TGCGCCAGCAGCTTGCCCGGACTAGCGGCGGTGGGGGAGCAGTTCTTC. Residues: CASSLPGLAAVGEQFF.

The CDR3 DNA follows: TGTGCCAGCGGGAACGAGGGAGCAGCTAACTATGGCTACACCTTC. Translating gives CASGNEGAANYGYTF. The J gene is TRBJ1-2, the V gene TRBV27; D gene ambiguous. The CDR3 loop spans 15 amino acids. Trimming removed 8 bases from V and 0 bases from J, with 16 bases in between. The V gene's germline CDR1 is MNHEY and CDR2 SMNVEV (reference sequence).

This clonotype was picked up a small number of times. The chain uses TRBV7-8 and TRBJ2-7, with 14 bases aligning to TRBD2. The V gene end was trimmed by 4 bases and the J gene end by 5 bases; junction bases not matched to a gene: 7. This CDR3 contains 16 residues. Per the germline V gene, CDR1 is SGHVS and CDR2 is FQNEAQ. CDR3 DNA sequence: TGTGCCAGCAGCTCTTGGGGACTAGCGGGAGCGGACGAGCAGTACTTC. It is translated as CASSSWGLAGADEQYF.

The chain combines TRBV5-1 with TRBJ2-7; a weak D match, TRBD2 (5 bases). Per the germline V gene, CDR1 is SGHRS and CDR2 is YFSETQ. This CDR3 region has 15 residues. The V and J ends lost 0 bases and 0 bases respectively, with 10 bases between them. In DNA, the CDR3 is TGCGCCAGCAGCTTGGCCTCTAGCCGCTCCTACGAGCAGTACTTC. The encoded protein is CASSLASSRSYEQYF.

CDR3 coding DNA: TGCGCCAGCAGCTGGATGGGGGGTCTGGAGTCTAATGAAAAACTGTTTTTT. Translating gives CASSWMGGLESNEKLFF. The chain combines TRBV5-1 with TRBJ1-4; TRBD1 is a possible D gene (5 bases). Germline V gene lookup returns CDR1 SGHRS and CDR2 YFSETQ. V was cut by 3 bases and J by 3 bases, with 18 bases left in between. The CDR3 has 17 residues.

The chain's CDR3 is CASSATTGSSDTQYF. Here the CDR3 DNA reads TGTGCCAGCAGTGCAACTACAGGGAGTAGCGATACGCAGTATTTT. The chain carries TRBV6-2 or TRBV6-3 and TRBJ2-3, with D tentatively TRBD1 (6 bases). The CDR3 runs 15 residues. The germline V and J ends were trimmed by 5 bases and 6 bases, with 18 bases remaining between them. Germline V CDR1 and CDR2: MNHEY, SVGEGT.

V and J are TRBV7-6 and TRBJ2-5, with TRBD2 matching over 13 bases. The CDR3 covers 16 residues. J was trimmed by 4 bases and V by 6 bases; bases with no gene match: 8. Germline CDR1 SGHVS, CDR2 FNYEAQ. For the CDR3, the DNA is TGTGCCAGCAGAACTACTAGCGGGAGGGCCCCAGAGACCCAGTACTTC. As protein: CASRTTSGRAPETQYF.

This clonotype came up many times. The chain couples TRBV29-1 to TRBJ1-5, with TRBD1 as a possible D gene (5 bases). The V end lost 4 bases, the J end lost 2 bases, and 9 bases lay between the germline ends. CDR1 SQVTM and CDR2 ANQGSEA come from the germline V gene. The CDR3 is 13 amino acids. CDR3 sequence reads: CSVGRGGNQPQHF. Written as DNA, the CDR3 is TGCAGCGTTGGCCGAGGGGGCAATCAGCCCCAGCATTTT.

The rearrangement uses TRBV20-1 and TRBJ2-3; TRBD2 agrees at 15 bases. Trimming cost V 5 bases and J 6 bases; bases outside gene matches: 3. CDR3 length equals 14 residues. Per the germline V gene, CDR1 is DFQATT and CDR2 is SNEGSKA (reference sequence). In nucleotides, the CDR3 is TGCAGTGCTCGGACTAGCGGGAGGGCCGATACGCAGTATTTT. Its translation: CSARTSGRADTQYF.